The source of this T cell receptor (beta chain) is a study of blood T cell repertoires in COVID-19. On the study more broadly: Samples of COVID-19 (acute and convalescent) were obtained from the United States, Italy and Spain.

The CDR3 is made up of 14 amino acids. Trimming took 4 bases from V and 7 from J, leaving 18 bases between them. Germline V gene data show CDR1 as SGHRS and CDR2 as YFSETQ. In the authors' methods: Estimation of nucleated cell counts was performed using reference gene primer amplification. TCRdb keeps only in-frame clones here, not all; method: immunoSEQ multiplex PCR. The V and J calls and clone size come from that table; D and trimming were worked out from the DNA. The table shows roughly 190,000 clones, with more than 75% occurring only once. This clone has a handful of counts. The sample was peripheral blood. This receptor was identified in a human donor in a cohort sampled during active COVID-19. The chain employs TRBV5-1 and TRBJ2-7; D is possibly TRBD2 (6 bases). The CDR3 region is CASSKVGGLEEQYF. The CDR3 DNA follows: TGCGCCAGCAGCAAGGTAGGAGGGTTGGAGGAGCAGTACTTC.